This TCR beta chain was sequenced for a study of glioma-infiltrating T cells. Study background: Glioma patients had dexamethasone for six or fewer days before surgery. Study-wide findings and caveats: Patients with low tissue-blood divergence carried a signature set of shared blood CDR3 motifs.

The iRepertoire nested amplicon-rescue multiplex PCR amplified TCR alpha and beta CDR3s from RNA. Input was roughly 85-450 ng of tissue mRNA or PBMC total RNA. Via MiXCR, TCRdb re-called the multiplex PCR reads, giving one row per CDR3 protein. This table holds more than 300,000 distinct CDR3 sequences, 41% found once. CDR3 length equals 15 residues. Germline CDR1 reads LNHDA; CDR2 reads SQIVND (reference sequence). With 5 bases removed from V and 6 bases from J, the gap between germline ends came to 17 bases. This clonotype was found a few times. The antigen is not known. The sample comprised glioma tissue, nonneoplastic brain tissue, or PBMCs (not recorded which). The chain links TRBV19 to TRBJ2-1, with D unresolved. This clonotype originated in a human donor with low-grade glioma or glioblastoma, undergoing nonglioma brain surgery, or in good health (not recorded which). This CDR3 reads CASSLWTLYPNEQFF. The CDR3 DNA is TGTGCCAGTAGTCTCTGGACCCTTTATCCCAATGAGCAGTTCTTC.